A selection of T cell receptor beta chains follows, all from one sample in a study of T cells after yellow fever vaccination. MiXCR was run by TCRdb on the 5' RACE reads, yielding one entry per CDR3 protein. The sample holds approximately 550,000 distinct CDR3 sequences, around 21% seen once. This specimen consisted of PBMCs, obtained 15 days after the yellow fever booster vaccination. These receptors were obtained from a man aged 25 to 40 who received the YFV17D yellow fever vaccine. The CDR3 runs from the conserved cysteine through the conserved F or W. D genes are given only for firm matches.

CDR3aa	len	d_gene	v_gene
CASSLDVGGDNEQFF	15	TRBD2	TRBV7-7
CASKMGTNTGELFF	14	-	TRBV19
CASSQRSLGRSTGELFF	17	-	TRBV4-3
CATKGLSYNEQFF	13	-	TRBV15
CACSIGTTNEKLFF	14	-	TRBV19
CATQNRESNQPQHF	14	-	TRBV19
CASSPPSGPLNEQFF	15	-	TRBV27
CASSLLEEELFF	12	-	TRBV7-2
CSVGIPGLRGEQYF	14	-	TRBV29-1
CASSQGNFRRTDTQYF	16	-	TRBV14
CAISESTGLAGRNTGELFF	19	TRBD2	TRBV10-3
CASSPSRQGSPYEQYF	16	TRBD1	TRBV11-2
CAVGGLAGGSSYEQYF	16	TRBD2	TRBV12-3/TRBV12-4
CASSLRPGDEQYF	13	-	TRBV5-1
CASSRYRGGETQYF	14	-	TRBV4-3
CASSWRTGPGELFF	14	TRBD1	TRBV5-8
CASSDLRYEQYF	12	-	TRBV2
CASSLELETQYF	12	-	TRBV7-2
CASTWGGEETQYF	13	-	TRBV12-3/TRBV12-4
CASSQVRGVYVDEQFF	16	-	TRBV3-1
CASSSGALGTPQYF	14	-	TRBV5-4
CASSQASSTDTQYF	14	-	TRBV2
CASSSSRYHTGELFF	15	-	TRBV14